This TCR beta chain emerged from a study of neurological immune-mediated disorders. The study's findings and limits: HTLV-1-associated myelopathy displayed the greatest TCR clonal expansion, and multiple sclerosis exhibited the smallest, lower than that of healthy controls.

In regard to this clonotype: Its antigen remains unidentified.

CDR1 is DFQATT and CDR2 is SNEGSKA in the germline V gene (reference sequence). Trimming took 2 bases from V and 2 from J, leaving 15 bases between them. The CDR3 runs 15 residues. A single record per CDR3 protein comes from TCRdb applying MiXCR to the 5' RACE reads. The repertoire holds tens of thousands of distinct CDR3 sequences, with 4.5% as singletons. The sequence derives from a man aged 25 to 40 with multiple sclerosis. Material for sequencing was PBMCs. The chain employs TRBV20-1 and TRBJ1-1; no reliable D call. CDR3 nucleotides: TGCAGTGCTAGACCCCGGTCGGGCGGTAACACTGAAGCTTTCTTT. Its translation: CSARPRSGGNTEAFF.